This T cell receptor beta chain derives from a study of T cell responses to AZD1222 COVID-19 vaccine. The study, taken as a whole, reports: After the peak T cell response, and only then, were repertoires sampled.

J was trimmed by 0 bases and V by 5 bases; bases with no gene match: 5. CDR3 length: 15 amino acids. Germline lookup yields CDR1 LNHDA and CDR2 SQIVND (reference sequence). Sequencing used immunoSEQ multiplex PCR; TCRdb keeps in-frame clones, though not all of them. The profile shows approximately 71,000 clones, more than 70% of them singletons. As for this clone: Its antigen remains unknown.

The source of this sequence is an adult in good health. Sequenced here: peripheral blood, sampled on day 0 of AZD1222 vaccination. This chain joins TRBV19 and TRBJ2-7; 9 positions agree with TRBD2. The CDR3 DNA sequence: TGTGCCAGTAGTTTTAGCGGGAGCTCCTCCTACGAGCAGTACTTC. This codes for CASSFSGSSSYEQYF.